This record looks at one TCR beta chain sequence and its context. Antigen unknown. This sample stems from a study of cytomegalovirus exposure and HLA in healthy donors. In the study overall: Unique TCRs from HLA-typed donors, 65 million to 85 million of them, were held in an early data release.

PCR amplification relied on 60 Vbeta primers (plus 13 Jbeta primers). Only in-frame clones appear in the TCRdb table, and some are missing; sequencing was by immunoSEQ multiplex PCR. This table holds about 160,000 clones, around 81% found once. Findings and limits, study-wide: Productive rates of about 90% or about 30% were seen for most TCR beta V segments in an earlier analysis.

Between the trimmed V and J ends, which lost 4 bases and 2 bases, there was a span of 15 bases. Germline values: CDR1 SGDLS, CDR2 YYNGEE. The CDR3 is 15 amino acids. The V gene is TRBV9, the J gene TRBJ2-5, with D tentatively TRBD1 (8 bases). The sequence came from a woman between 45 and 65 years old in good health and CMV-seronegative. The sample comprised PBMCs. Here the CDR3 reads CASSPQGGPQETQYF. CDR3 nucleotide sequence: TGTGCCAGCAGCCCACAGGGGGGGCCGCAAGAGACCCAGTACTTC. Full variable domain (missing parts from reference TRBV9 and TRBJ2-5): DSGVTQTPKHLITATGQRVTLRCSPRSGDLSVYWYQQSLDQGLQFLIQYYNGEERAKGNILERFSAQQFPDLHSELNLSSLELGDSALYFCASSPQGGPQETQYFGPGTRLLVL.